This T cell receptor (beta chain) was obtained from a study of cytomegalovirus exposure and HLA in healthy donors. General study findings and limits: A previous analysis found most TCR beta V segments productive roughly 87% or roughly 30% of the time. A later analysis found that most CMV-associated TCR beta chains appeared HLA-restricted.

CDR1 is MDHEN and CDR2 is SYDVKM in the germline V gene. This CDR3 has 15 residues. V was pared by 6 bases and J by 3 bases, with 11 bases of the junction left unmatched. With regard to this clone: Its specificity is not known.

PCR primers comprised 60 Vbeta and 13 Jbeta primers. The assay was immunoSEQ multiplex PCR, and TCRdb's table has in-frame clones only and misses some. Of about 160,000 clones listed, about 81% are singletons. The TCR comes from a girl under 18 in good health and CMV-seropositive. The rearrangement joins TRBV28 to TRBJ2-7, with 7 bases identical to TRBD1. Sequencing was carried out using PBMCs. In nucleotides, the CDR3 is TGTGCCAGCAGCCTCGACAGGGTACCCGGCTACGAGCAGTACTTC. Translating gives CASSLDRVPGYEQYF.